This T cell receptor (beta chain) is from a study of beta chain features in type 1 diabetes. Sequencing targeted expressed TCRB transcripts, as all isolated RNA had been reverse transcribed. Generated by immunoSEQ multiplex PCR, the TCRdb table keeps only in-frame clones and is missing some. The sample shows approximately 140,000 clones, approximately 9% of them seen only once. As to this clone: Its antigen remains unknown.

Regarding the study as a whole: It was among patients, rather than healthy donors, that naive, central memory and Treg TCRB repertoires appeared more similar. In every one of the four CD4+ subsets, TCRB CDR3s were moderately but significantly shorter in Type 1 diabetes patients.

V lost 5 bases, J lost 11 bases, and 13 bases lay in between. The germline V gene encodes CDR1 MNHEY and CDR2 SVGAGI. The CDR3 runs 13 residues. Sequencing was done on a sample of central memory CD4+ T cells from blood. This receptor was identified in a man under 40 with type 1 diabetes. The V gene is TRBV6-5, the J gene TRBJ1-6; weak D call: TRBD1 (5 bases). The CDR3: CASSQIQGAPLHF. The CDR3 coding sequence is TGTGCCAGCAGTCAGATCCAGGGTGCACCCCTCCACTTT.